Following are 19 T cell receptor beta chains from one sample sequenced in a study of blood T cell repertoires in COVID-19. Method: immunoSEQ multiplex PCR; TCRdb's copy keeps in-frame clones and lacks some. The top ten hold less than 6% of the sample, which has over 250,000 clones, over 75% seen once. The sample consisted of PBMCs or T cells enriched from blood (not recorded which). The receptors shown here come from a woman aged 25-40 years who had recovered from COVID-19.

The chain couples TRBV19 to TRBJ1-1; TRBD1 aligns across 10 bases. Unmatched junction bases numbered 10, after V lost 5 bases and J lost 1 base. The CDR3 has 17 amino acids. Germline loops: CDR1 LNHDA, CDR2 SQIVND (reference sequence). The CDR3, as DNA: TGTGCCAGTAGTTCTCGTCCCGGGACAGGGGCGAACACTGAAGCTTTCTTT. It yields the protein CASSSRPGTGANTEAFF. The full variable domain, with the rest looked up from reference TRBV19 and TRBJ1-1, is DGGITQSPKYLFRKEGQNVTLSCEQNLNHDAMYWYRQDPGQGLRLIYYSQIVNDFQKGDIAEGYSVSREKKESFPLTVTSAQKNPTAFYLCASSSRPGTGANTEAFFGQGTRLTVV.

Only a few counts were recorded for this clone. J is TRBJ2-7 and V is TRBV7-4; 8 nucleotides agree with TRBD1. The CDR3 covers 17 residues. Germline lookup yields CDR1 SGHVT and CDR2 SQSDAQ. J was trimmed by 6 bases and V by 1 base; bases with no gene match: 14. The CDR3 region is CASSLGRPGTGHPEQYF. Here the CDR3 DNA reads TGTGCCAGCAGCTTAGGTCGGCCAGGGACAGGTCATCCCGAGCAGTACTTC.

This clone has a single count. The chain combines TRBV6-5 with TRBJ1-2, with D perhaps matching TRBD1 (5 bases). Trimming left V 5 bases short and J 6 bases short, with 16 bases between. Germline lookup yields CDR1 MNHEY and CDR2 SVGAGI. The CDR3 totals 14 residues. CDR3 residues: CASSIRGGMDGYTF. DNA of the CDR3: TGTGCCAGCAGTATAAGGGGTGGAATGGATGGCTACACCTTC.

The chain uses TRBV15 and TRBJ2-7, with D possibly TRBD1 on 6 matching bases. Per the germline V gene, CDR1 is LNHNV and CDR2 is YYDKDF (reference sequence). CDR3 length equals 16 residues. Deletions cut 4 bases from V and 5 bases from J, with 21 bases between. CDR3 residues: CATSKEWGPSRNEQYF. CDR3 DNA: TGTGCCACCAGCAAGGAATGGGGGCCCTCGAGGAACGAGCAGTACTTC.

This clone was found a few times. The chain uses TRBV12-3 or TRBV12-4 and TRBJ1-1; no reliable D call. V was clipped by 7 bases and J by 7 bases, with 13 bases between them. The CDR3 has 12 amino acids. The chain's CDR3 is CASTETGVEAFF. The CDR3 DNA sequence: TGTGCCAGCACTGAGACCGGGGTTGAAGCTTTCTTT.

The DNA for the CDR3 is TGTGCCAGCAGCCAAGATGATGGCAGAACGTATCAAGAGACCCAGTACTTC. It translates to CASSQDDGRTYQETQYF. The J gene is TRBJ2-5, the V gene TRBV3-1 (or the pseudogene TRBV3-2), with D unresolved. The CDR3 is 17 residues long. The V gene lost 0 bases and the J gene lost 2 bases, with 16 bases spanning the gap. The germline V gene has CDR1 LGHDT and CDR2 YNNKEL (reference sequence).

This chain uses TRBV5-4 with TRBJ2-1; tentatively, D is TRBD1 (5 bases). Deletions cut 0 bases from V and 2 bases from J, with 9 bases between. This CDR3 comprises 15 residues. Germline V gene sequence: CDR1 SGHNT, CDR2 YYREEE (reference sequence). CDR3 nucleotides: TGTGCCAGCAGCTTGGCGGGCAGGGCCTACAATGAGCAGTTCTTC. It is translated as CASSLAGRAYNEQFF.

The gene calls are TRBV6-5 and TRBJ2-7; TRBD1 matches 8 bases. From germline, CDR1 is MNHEY and CDR2 SVGAGI. The CDR3 totals 14 residues. V was clipped by 4 bases and J by 3 bases; unmatched bases: 5. The CDR3: CASSFDRGDYEQYF. In DNA, the CDR3 is TGTGCCAGCAGTTTTGACAGGGGAGACTACGAGCAGTACTTC.

Note on this clone: Other DNA variants within this sample encode the same CDR3. This sequence joins TRBV12-3 or TRBV12-4 and TRBJ1-2; the match to TRBD1 covers 9 bases. This CDR3 region has 13 residues. Losses at the gene ends were 5 bases for V and 6 bases for J; bases not matched to a gene: 4. The CDR3, as DNA: TGTGCCAGCAGTCCCGGGACAGGGAATGGCTACACCTTC. Its protein product is CASSPGTGNGYTF.

The sample holds a few counts of this clone. The chain couples TRBV5-4 to TRBJ1-2; 9 bases align to TRBD1. The trim removed 4 bases at V and 8 bases at J, leaving 3 bases unmatched. The length of the CDR3 is 12 residues. The germline V gene has CDR1 SGHNT and CDR2 YYREEE (reference sequence). CDR3 sequence reads: CASSRTGEGYTF. The CDR3 nucleotides read TGTGCCAGCAGCCGGACAGGGGAGGGCTACACCTTC.

This clone was found a few times. The CDR3 reads CATSDLEEGASTGELFF. CDR3 DNA: TGTGCCACCAGTGATCTAGAGGAGGGGGCAAGCACCGGGGAGCTGTTTTTT. This rearrangement joins TRBV24-1 to TRBJ2-2, with D perhaps matching TRBD1 (7 bases). CDR1 is KGHDR, CDR2 SFDVKD, per germline. The CDR3 length is 17 residues. V was trimmed by 3 bases and J by 4 bases, leaving 17 bases between them.

V gene TRBV3-1 (or the pseudogene TRBV3-2) combines with J gene TRBJ2-7; D is uncertain. The length of the CDR3 is 14 residues. V shed 1 base and J shed 0 bases, with 7 bases lying between them. CDR1 is LGHDT, CDR2 YNNKEL, per germline (reference sequence). Here the CDR3 reads CASSQGQVSYEQYF. CDR3 coding DNA: TGTGCCAGCAGCCAAGGCCAGGTCTCCTACGAGCAGTACTTC.

The chain couples TRBV7-9 to TRBJ1-1, with D possibly being TRBD1 (5 bases). V was trimmed by 1 base and J by 5 bases, leaving 8 bases between them. CDR1 and CDR2 from the germline V gene are SEHNR and FQNEAQ (reference sequence). The CDR3 is 13 amino acids. CDR3 in DNA: TGTGCCAGCAGCTTAGGTACAGGAACTGAAGCTTTCTTT. It yields the protein CASSLGTGTEAFF.

This chain joins TRBV3-1 (or the pseudogene TRBV3-2) and TRBJ1-2, with TRBD1 matching over 7 bases. CDR1 is LGHDT, CDR2 YNNKEL, per germline (reference sequence). The CDR3 is made up of 16 amino acids. The V and J ends lost 0 bases and 6 bases, in that order; junction bases with no gene match: 10. The CDR3 coding sequence is TGTGCCAGCAGCCAAGACCCAGACAGGGATGCGGATGGCTACACCTTC. This sequence encodes CASSQDPDRDADGYTF.

V gene TRBV6-4 combines with J gene TRBJ1-4; 7 positions agree with TRBD1. CDR1 and CDR2 from the germline V gene are MRHNA and SNTAGT. With V trimmed by 8 bases and J by 0 bases, 18 bases remained unmatched. This CDR3 is 19 amino acids long. The CDR3 here is CASSNGQAHTPSTNEKLFF. The CDR3 DNA reads TGTGCCAGCTCGAACGGACAGGCGCATACCCCGTCAACTAATGAAAAACTGTTTTTT.

The chain combines TRBV28 with TRBJ1-4; TRBD1 aligns across 7 bases. The J segment lost 4 bases and the V segment lost 6 bases, leaving 5 bases of the junction unmatched. From germline, CDR1 is MDHEN and CDR2 SYDVKM. CDR3 length: 14 amino acids. This CDR3 reads CASSRQGYNEKLFF. CDR3 in DNA: TGTGCCAGCAGCCGACAGGGTTATAATGAAAAACTGTTTTTT.

The V gene is TRBV18, the J gene TRBJ1-1, with D possibly matching TRBD1 (6 bases). Trimming stripped 3 bases from V and 6 bases from J, with 23 bases between. The CDR3 loop spans 17 amino acids. Germline CDR1 is KGHSH and CDR2 is LQKENI. The CDR3 bases are TGTGCCAGCTCACCGGTGGGGACACCCTTGAATAACGCTGAAGCTTTCTTT. The encoded protein is CASSPVGTPLNNAEAFF.

CDR3 sequence: CATSDTDEQYF. The CDR3 DNA reads TGTGCCACCAGTGATACGGACGAGCAGTACTTC. J is TRBJ2-7 and V is TRBV24-1, with D hard to call. The CDR3 extends over 11 amino acids. Germline values: CDR1 KGHDR, CDR2 SFDVKD. Trimming left V 3 bases short and J 5 bases short, with 4 bases between.

V gene TRBV7-3 combines with J gene TRBJ2-1; D is possibly TRBD1 (5 bases). The CDR3 runs 17 residues. Per the germline V gene, CDR1 is SGHTA and CDR2 is FQGTGA. The germline V and J ends were trimmed by 2 bases and 6 bases, with 20 bases remaining between them. The CDR3 sequence is CASSLGAPSGALNEQFF. For the CDR3, the DNA is TGTGCCAGCAGCTTAGGAGCCCCCTCTGGGGCGCTCAATGAGCAGTTCTTC.